The TCR beta chain under discussion was sequenced for a study of radiotherapy plus CTLA-4 blockade in lung cancer. In the study overall: Objective responses were recorded in roughly 20% of patients, with disease control recorded in 25% to 35%.

V dropped 4 bases and J dropped 2; count of bases not matched to a gene: 16. CDR3 length equals 21 residues. The germline CDR1 and CDR2 sequences are SGDLS and YYNGEE. Sequenced by immunoSEQ multiplex PCR; TCRdb stores in-frame clones only, minus some. In the table there are around 110,000 clones, more than 80% of which are singletons. Lung cancer patients with chemo-refractory metastatic non-small-cell disease were given focal radiation plus CTLA-4 blockade with ipilimumab. Worth noting for this clone: Its antigen is unidentified.

Whole-study findings and limits: Blood TCR clones of tumor origin expanded after radiotherapy plus ipilimumab. Among reported predictors of response, early blood T cell clone dynamics with interferon-beta performed best.

The source is a human donor with non-small cell lung cancer that progressed on radiotherapy plus ipilimumab. The gene calls are TRBV9 and TRBJ2-6, with 12 bases that match TRBD2. The sequenced sample was peripheral blood, obtained from a patient treated with radiotherapy plus ipilimumab. For the CDR3, the DNA is TGTGCCAGCAGCATTAGAATCTCCGGGACTAGCGGGCCTCCTGGGGCCAACGTCCTGACTTTC. Translated, it gives CASSIRISGTSGPPGANVLTF.